Listed here is a single TCR beta chain. Its antigen is unknown. Per-nucleotide qualities are absent, and no much larger clonotype sits a single base away. The sample is drawn from a study of blood T cell repertoires in COVID-19 (dated by TCRdb to the early 2020s). Notes on the research overall: Samples covering the acute and convalescent phases of COVID-19 were provided by collaborators in the United States, Italy and Spain. The repertoires were made available in a free public database intended to serve as a resource for research on the immune response to SARS-CoV-2. Samples came from the ongoing ImmuneRACE study (first 160 participants) plus 1,254 subjects from 6 global collaborators. The material from the prospective study consisted of cDNA or gDNA derived from T cells, B-cell-depleted T cells, or PBMCs. Where available, HLA class I and class II types were taken from metadata supplied by the sample provider and were not determined by assay-based typing. Subjects who had been exposed to COVID-19, were actively infected with it, or had recovered from it provided the deeply sampled blood TCRbeta repertoires that made up the dataset. Sample metadata almost always included a de-identified subject ID, COVID-19 status, age in years and sex. Paper-wide results and their limitations: The amount of clinical and demographic metadata varied by source and participant and was provided uncurated.

The germline V gene provides CDR1 SGDLS and CDR2 YYNGEE. Trimming removed 0 bases from V and 1 base from J, leaving 16 bases between the germline ends. The CDR3 numbers 17 residues from cysteine through phenylalanine. Only the CDR3 portion is preserved as DNA: 51 bases, with reading frame beginning at the first base. The collaborating institutions used their own protocols to collect whole blood in K2EDTA tubes. For TCRbeta analysis, collaborators shipped samples as frozen whole blood, isolated PBMCs, or DNA extracted from either of those sample types. The immunoSEQ Assay, a bias-controlled multiplex PCR, was used to amplify TCRbeta CDR3 regions from genomic DNA. The original methods were these. Nucleated cell counts per sample were estimated from amplification of reference gene primers within the assay. To quantify the absolute abundance of each unique TCRbeta CDR3 rearrangement, sequence reads were collapsed and filtered. For each sample, productive Simpson clonality was calculated as the square root of Simpson's diversity index across productive rearrangements. TCRdb retrieved this table from immuneACCESS and kept in-frame rearrangements only. Not all clones are present; in checked studies, unresolved V genes account for under half, and no reason is known for the remainder. The V and J calls and clone size were taken over from that table, and D and trimming were inferred from the DNA. The sample table shows 90,000 to 140,000 clones, and around 74% are seen once. Approximately 19% of the sample rests with the top ten.

The specimen was peripheral blood. This TCR was recovered from a woman in her 70s with acute or convalescent COVID-19. Recombination connected TRBV9 to TRBJ1-1; the D segment could be TRBD1, given 5 matching bases. The CDR3 protein is CASSVATGGVGNTEAFF. The base sequence is TGTGCCAGCAGCGTAGCTACCGGGGGAGTAGGGAACACTGAAGCTTTCTTT. Beyond the CDR3, the reference TRBV9 and TRBJ1-1 genes provide the residues; the full variable domain reads: DSGVTQTPKHLITATGQRVTLRCSPRSGDLSVYWYQQSLDQGLQFLIQYYNGEERAKGNILERFSAQQFPDLHSELNLSSLELGDSALYFCASSVATGGVGNTEAFFGQGTRLTVV.